These 22 T cell receptor beta chains originate from one sample sequenced in a study of blood T cell repertoires in COVID-19. Repertoires were generated with immunoSEQ multiplex PCR, while TCRdb's copy carries only in-frame clones and drops some. The sample shows some 110,000 clones, 80% to 90% of them seen only once. Material for sequencing was peripheral blood. All receptors derive from a man aged 35-49 years with acute or convalescent COVID-19.

This rearrangement joins TRBV25-1 to TRBJ1-5, with 8 bases identical to TRBD1. With 4 bases clipped from V and 0 bases from J, the junction kept 8 bases outside the gene matches. This CDR3 is built from 17 residues. Germline lookup yields CDR1 MGHDK and CDR2 SYGVNS. For the CDR3, the DNA is TGTGCCAGCAGTGGTGACAGGGGTCAAGGTAGCAATCAGCCCCAGCATTTT. As protein: CASSGDRGQGSNQPQHF.

This sequence joins TRBV7-2 and TRBJ2-7, with a possible D match to TRBD2 (6 bases). Germline V gene data show CDR1 as SGHTA and CDR2 as FQGNSA. This CDR3 is built from 15 residues. Trimming removed 4 bases at V and 2 bases at J, with 15 bases between. For the CDR3, the DNA is TGTGCCAGCAGCTCCTCCGGGACTCCCACCTACGAGCAGTACTTC. This sequence encodes CASSSSGTPTYEQYF.

V and J are TRBV27 and TRBJ2-1; 12 bases fit TRBD2. In germline, CDR1 is MNHEY, CDR2 SMNVEV (reference sequence). Unmatched junction bases numbered 17, after V lost 6 bases and J lost 5 bases. The CDR3 length is 19 residues. For the CDR3, the DNA is TGTGCCAGCAGGATCCAGGGGGCTAGCGGGGGGGCCCTCCACAATGAGCAGTTCTTC. It codes for CASRIQGASGGALHNEQFF.

V is TRBV7-2 and J is TRBJ2-7, with TRBD1 matching 10 bases. Germline lookup yields CDR1 SGHTA and CDR2 FQGNSA. V shed 4 bases, J shed 2 bases, and the junction held 2 bases outside the gene matches. CDR3 length: 14 amino acids. CDR3 sequence reads: CASSSGTGAYEQYF. The CDR3, as DNA: TGTGCCAGCAGCTCTGGGACAGGGGCCTACGAGCAGTACTTC.

The rearrangement uses TRBV24-1 and TRBJ1-5; perhaps TRBD1 as D (6 bases). The CDR3 covers 13 residues. The germline V and J ends were trimmed by 7 bases and 6 bases, with 12 bases remaining between them. Germline V gene lookup returns CDR1 KGHDR and CDR2 SFDVKD. CDR3 DNA: TGTGCCACCAGGGAACAGGGATCTCAGCCCCAGCATTTT. Protein sequence: CATREQGSQPQHF.

V gene TRBV7-6 combines with J gene TRBJ1-6; TRBD1 aligns across 9 bases. V lost 3 bases to trimming and J lost 6 bases; unmatched junction nucleotides: 3. The germline CDR1 and CDR2 sequences are SGHVS and FNYEAQ. CDR3 length: 15 amino acids. CDR3 nucleotide sequence: TGTGCCAGCAGCTTTACAGGGGGCTCTAATTCACCCCTCCACTTT. It is translated as CASSFTGGSNSPLHF. Complete variable domain (other parts from reference TRBV7-6 and TRBJ1-6): GAGVSQSPRYKVTKRGQDVALRCDPISGHVSLYWYRQALGQGPEFLTYFNYEAQQDKSGLPNDRFSAERPEGSISTLTIQRTEQRDSAMYRCASSFTGGSNSPLHFGNGTRLTVT.

The V call is TRBV9, the J call TRBJ1-6, with TRBD1 matching over 10 bases. V shed 4 bases and J 4 bases; nucleotides not matched to a gene: 20. This CDR3 spans 21 amino acids. Germline lookup yields CDR1 SGDLS and CDR2 YYNGEE. The CDR3 loop reads CASSPRGDRGSGLGYNSPLHF. CDR3 bases: TGTGCCAGCAGCCCTCGCGGGGACAGGGGCTCTGGTTTGGGGTATAATTCACCCCTCCACTTT. Based on the CDR3 plus reference TRBV9 and TRBJ1-6, the full variable domain is DSGVTQTPKHLITATGQRVTLRCSPRSGDLSVYWYQQSLDQGLQFLIQYYNGEERAKGNILERFSAQQFPDLHSELNLSSLELGDSALYFCASSPRGDRGSGLGYNSPLHFGNGTRLTVT.

The rearrangement links TRBV5-1 to TRBJ1-1; TRBD1 is a possible D gene (6 bases). Between the trimmed V and J ends, which lost 5 bases and 1 base, there was a span of 12 bases. The CDR3 has 14 residues. Germline-derived CDR1 and CDR2 are SGHRS and YFSETQ. The CDR3 sequence is CASRPQTGNTEAFF. CDR3 in DNA: TGCGCCAGCAGGCCCCAGACAGGGAACACTGAAGCTTTCTTT.

The rearrangement joins TRBV11-2 to TRBJ1-6; TRBD1 matches 7 bases. The V segment lost 4 bases and the J segment 7 bases; nucleotides outside the gene matches: 7. The CDR3 length is 15 residues. Per germline, CDR1 SGHAT and CDR2 FQNNGV. The CDR3 loop is CASSYGTARNSPLHF. The CDR3, as DNA: TGTGCCAGCAGCTATGGGACAGCGAGAAATTCACCCCTCCACTTT. Drawing the rest from reference TRBV11-2 and TRBJ1-6, the complete variable domain is EAGVAQSPRYKIIEKRQSVAFWCNPISGHATLYWYQQILGQGPKLLIQFQNNGVVDDSQLPKDRFSAERLKGVDSTLKIQPAKLEDSAVYLCASSYGTARNSPLHFGNGTRLTVT.

This clone was counted a few times. This chain uses TRBV3-1 (or the pseudogene TRBV3-2) with TRBJ2-1, with D perhaps matching TRBD2 (5 bases). This CDR3 is built from 13 residues. Germline V gives CDR1 LGHDT, CDR2 YNNKEL (reference sequence). The V and J ends lost 4 bases and 7 bases respectively, with 11 bases between them. CDR3 coding DNA: TGTGCCAGCAGCCGTGGACTCTTGAATGAGCAGTTCTTC. Translation: CASSRGLLNEQFF.

The chain carries TRBV18 and TRBJ2-5; no clear D. Germline V gives CDR1 KGHSH, CDR2 LQKENI. The CDR3 length is 13 residues. Trimming cost V 3 bases and J 5 bases, with 10 bases left between them. The CDR3 sequence is CASSPPPGETQYF. DNA of the CDR3: TGTGCCAGCTCACCCCCCCCCGGGGAGACCCAGTACTTC.

The chain combines TRBV29-1 with TRBJ1-2; 7 bases map to TRBD1. The germline CDR1 and CDR2 sequences are SQVTM and ANQGSEA. With 7 bases clipped from V and 5 bases from J, the junction kept 10 bases outside the gene matches. This CDR3 region has 13 residues. CDR3 coding DNA: TGCAGCGCTTGGGACAGCCCCGCTTATGGCTACACCTTC. Translated: CSAWDSPAYGYTF.

The rearrangement uses TRBV30 and TRBJ1-2; D might be TRBD1 (6 bases). With 2 bases removed from V and 5 bases from J, the gap between germline ends came to 18 bases. The CDR3 is 15 amino acids. Germline loops: CDR1 GTSNPN, CDR2 SVGIG (reference sequence). Here the CDR3 reads CAWSTAGVSLYGYTF. CDR3 nucleotide sequence: TGTGCCTGGAGTACCGCAGGGGTTTCGCTATATGGCTACACCTTC.

The chain joins TRBV20-1 to TRBJ2-1; 7 bases agree with TRBD2. There are 11 residues in the CDR3. The germline V gene encodes CDR1 DFQATT and CDR2 SNEGSKA (reference sequence). V dropped 4 bases and J dropped 12; count of bases not matched to a gene: 6. This chain's CDR3 is CSATSGAAQFF. The CDR3, as DNA: TGCAGTGCTACTAGCGGTGCTGCGCAGTTCTTC.

The chain is built from TRBV6-5 and TRBJ2-1; 11 nucleotides agree with TRBD1. Germline V gives CDR1 MNHEY, CDR2 SVGAGI. This CDR3 contains 13 residues. The V gene end was trimmed by 11 bases and the J gene end by 12 bases; junction bases not matched to a gene: 12. The CDR3, as DNA: TGTGCCGGGAAACCGGGACAGGGGGGTGTGCAGTTCTTC. Residues: CAGKPGQGGVQFF.

The rearrangement joins TRBV28 to TRBJ2-5, with TRBD1 identical over 7 bases. Unmatched junction bases numbered 20, after V lost 5 bases and J lost 2 bases. This CDR3 has 19 amino acids. Germline values: CDR1 MDHEN, CDR2 SYDVKM. CDR3 region: CASSPLPNRQGVGQETQYF. The DNA of the CDR3 is TGTGCCAGCAGTCCACTCCCTAACCGACAGGGTGTAGGGCAAGAGACCCAGTACTTC.

The chain is built from TRBV13 and TRBJ2-1, with 9 bases matching TRBD1. Losses at the gene ends were 4 bases for V and 4 bases for J; bases not matched to a gene: 8. The CDR3 is 16 residues long. From germline, CDR1 is PRHDT and CDR2 FYEKMQ (reference sequence). The CDR3 here is CASSSPGQGVYNEQFF. For the CDR3, the DNA is TGTGCCAGCAGCTCTCCGGGACAGGGTGTTTACAATGAGCAGTTCTTC.

This chain links TRBV7-3 with TRBJ1-1; D ambiguous. This CDR3 spans 15 amino acids. CDR1 is SGHTA and CDR2 is FQGTGA in the germline V gene. Trimming shortened V by 0 bases and J by 7 bases, and 15 bases separated the two germline ends. The DNA for the CDR3 is TGTGCCAGCAGCTTAACCGGACGGCGTCGGGGTGAAGCTTTCTTT. Its protein product is CASSLTGRRRGEAFF.

The chain couples TRBV7-2 to TRBJ2-5; TRBD2 matches at 8 bases. Germline CDR1 and CDR2: SGHTA and FQGNSA. CDR3 length: 15 amino acids. With V trimmed by 2 bases and J by 2 bases, 4 bases remained unmatched. CDR3 bases: TGTGCCAGCAGCTTACGGGGGGGGACTCAAGAGACCCAGTACTTC. It translates to CASSLRGGTQETQYF.

This chain uses TRBV27 with TRBJ2-7; TRBD1 matches at 8 bases. V lost 7 bases, J lost 1 base, and 9 bases stayed unmatched. CDR3 length: 15 residues. CDR1 and CDR2 from the germline V gene are MNHEY and SMNVEV (reference sequence). The CDR3 DNA reads TGTGCCAGCAAAAACCTCGGGACAGGATCCTACGAGCAGTACTTC. Translated: CASKNLGTGSYEQYF.

The V and J genes are TRBV12-3 or TRBV12-4 and TRBJ2-7; D perhaps matches TRBD1 (5 bases). The CDR3 totals 13 residues. Trimming took off 6 bases at V and 7 bases at J, with 16 bases between the two ends. The CDR3 nucleotides read TGTGCCAGCAGACCAGCATTAGGGGCGGAGCAGTACTTC. Protein product: CASRPALGAEQYF.

The chain has TRBV15 and TRBJ1-6, with D tentatively TRBD1 (5 bases). Trimming removed 2 bases at V and 6 bases at J, with 11 bases between. Germline V gene sequence: CDR1 LNHNV, CDR2 YYDKDF (reference sequence). This CDR3 spans 15 amino acids. CDR3 protein: CATSRTTGPNSPLHF. In DNA, the CDR3 is TGTGCCACCAGCAGAACAACAGGCCCTAATTCACCCCTCCACTTT.